This T cell receptor (beta chain) was recorded in a study of cytomegalovirus exposure and HLA in healthy donors. The germline CDR1 and CDR2 sequences are SGHVS and FQNEAQ. Trimming removed 1 base from V and 5 bases from J, with 15 bases in between. The CDR3 extends over 16 amino acids. Assay used: immunoSEQ multiplex PCR; TCRdb lists only in-frame clones, some missing. The sample holds 120,000 or so clones; about nine tenths are singletons and the top ten take 2% to 2.5%. The sequence came from a woman aged 18 to 35 in good health and CMV-seronegative. This chain connects TRBV7-8 to TRBJ2-1; D might be TRBD2 (6 bases). Sequences were obtained from PBMCs. CDR3 region: CASSLVLRGVDNEQFF. For the CDR3, the DNA is TGTGCCAGCAGCTTAGTTCTACGCGGGGTTGACAATGAGCAGTTCTTC.